Detailed here is one T cell receptor beta chain. V was cut by 0 bases and J by 0 bases, with 11 bases left in between. The CDR3 runs to 16 residues. Germline V CDR1 and CDR2: LGHNA, YSLEER. The entry originates in a study of T cell changes during pregnancy in multiple sclerosis. Here immunoSEQ multiplex PCR was the method, and the copy in TCRdb shows in-frame clones only, minus some. The repertoire has fewer than 25,000 clones, around 89% of them found once; the top ten carry 6% to 8.5%. The chain links TRBV4-3 to TRBJ1-2, with D possibly matching TRBD1 (6 bases). The material sequenced was CD8+ T cells from peripheral blood mononuclear cells, taken in the first trimester of pregnancy. The origin of this receptor is a female donor with multiple sclerosis, enrolled in a pregnancy study. CDR3 region: CASSQERQASNYGYTF. CDR3 coding DNA: TGCGCCAGCAGCCAAGAACGACAGGCTTCTAACTATGGCTACACCTTC.